This T cell receptor beta chain originates from a study of T cell responses to AZD1222 COVID-19 vaccine. Study observations and caveats: Donors were chiefly white British, with a greater number of females, and clonal diversity was perhaps underestimated.

The table came from immunoSEQ multiplex PCR; TCRdb's copy has only in-frame clones and leaves some out. The table has 200,000 to 250,000 clones, roughly 91% seen once; the top ten hold over 0.95%. V lost 6 bases and J lost 3, with 11 bases in between. CDR1 and CDR2 (germline): KGHSH, LQKENI. The CDR3 covers 14 residues. Comment on this clone: Its antigen is not known.

This clonotype originated in an adult in good health. The chain joins TRBV18 to TRBJ1-4; D is unresolved. The input for sequencing was peripheral blood, taken on day 0 of MenACWY control vaccination. The CDR3 reads CASSASGPNEKLFF. The CDR3 DNA reads TGTGCCAGCTCCGCCAGCGGGCCTAATGAAAAACTGTTTTTT. The full variable domain, rest sourced from reference TRBV18 and TRBJ1-4, is NAGVMQNPRHLVRRRGQEARLRCSPMKGHSHVYWYRQLPEEGLKFMVYLQKENIIDESGMPKERFSAEFPKEGPSILRIQQVVRGDSAAYFCASSASGPNEKLFFGSGTQLSVL.